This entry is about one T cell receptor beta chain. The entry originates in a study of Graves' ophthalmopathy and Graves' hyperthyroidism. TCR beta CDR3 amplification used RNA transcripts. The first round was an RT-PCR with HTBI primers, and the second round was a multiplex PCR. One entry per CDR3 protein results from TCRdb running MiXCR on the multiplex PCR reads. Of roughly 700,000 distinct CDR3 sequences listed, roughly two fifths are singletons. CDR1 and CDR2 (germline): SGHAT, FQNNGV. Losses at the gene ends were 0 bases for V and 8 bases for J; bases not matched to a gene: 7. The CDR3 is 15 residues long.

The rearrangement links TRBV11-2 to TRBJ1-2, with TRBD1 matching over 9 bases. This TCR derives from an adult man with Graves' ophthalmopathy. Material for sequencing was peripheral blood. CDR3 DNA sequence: TGTGCCAGCAGCTTAGAGGGGACAGGGAATAGGGGCTACACCTTC. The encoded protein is CASSLEGTGNRGYTF.